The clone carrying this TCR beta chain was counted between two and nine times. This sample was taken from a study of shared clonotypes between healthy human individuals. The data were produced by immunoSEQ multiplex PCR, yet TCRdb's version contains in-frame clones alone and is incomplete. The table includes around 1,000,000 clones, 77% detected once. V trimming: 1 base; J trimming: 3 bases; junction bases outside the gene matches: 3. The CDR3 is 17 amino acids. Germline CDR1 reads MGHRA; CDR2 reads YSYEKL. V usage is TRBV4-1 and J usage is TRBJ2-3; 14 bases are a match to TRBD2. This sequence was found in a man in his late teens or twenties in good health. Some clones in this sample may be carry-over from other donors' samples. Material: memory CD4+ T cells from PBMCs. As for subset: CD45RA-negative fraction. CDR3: CASSQGTSGRTTDTQYF. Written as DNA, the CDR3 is TGCGCCAGCAGCCAAGGGACTAGCGGGAGGACTACAGATACGCAGTATTTT.